This T cell receptor (beta chain) was identified during a study of blood T cells in healthy people across ages. With a J-beta primer mix and a sample-barcoded 5' primer, a second PCR ran 7 to 11 cycles. TCRdb analysed the 5' RACE reads with MiXCR anew, one entry per CDR3 protein. The sample consists of 600,000 to 850,000 distinct CDR3 sequences, around 25% of them appearing once. Study-wide results and caveats: Observed TCR beta diversity per million T cells went down as age went up. This fall followed a roughly linear course with age.

Germline V CDR1 and CDR2: SGHNT, YENEEA. The CDR3 is 18 amino acids. Trimming pared 5 bases from V and 0 bases from J, leaving 20 bases between. Details on this clonotype: Its antigen is currently unknown.

Separately, the same data were catalogued under a study of T cells of mothers and their children. That report adds: Per child, around 3 million TCR beta CDR3 reads were obtained, against over 9.5 million per mother.

This TCR came from a boy between 10 and 17 years old in good health. Sequences were obtained from blood. The chain combines TRBV11-3 with TRBJ2-1, with TRBD1 as a possible D gene (7 bases). For the CDR3, the DNA is TGTGCCAGCAGCGACTCATCACGGAGGGGGCGCTCCTACAATGAGCAGTTCTTC. Translated: CASSDSSRRGRSYNEQFF.